Following are 15 T cell receptor beta chains from one sample sequenced in a study of blood T cell repertoires in COVID-19. The repertoire was sequenced with immunoSEQ multiplex PCR; TCRdb's copy has only in-frame clones and lacks some. The sample has approximately 180,000 clones; roughly 82% are singletons. Sequences were obtained from PBMCs or T cells enriched from blood (not recorded which). These receptors all come from a woman aged 55-69 years with acute COVID-19.

The V call is TRBV18, the J call TRBJ2-5; a weak D match, TRBD2 (6 bases). This CDR3 has 15 residues. The germline V gene encodes CDR1 KGHSH and CDR2 LQKENI. The V end lost 0 bases, the J end lost 4 bases, and 12 bases lay between the germline ends. Here the CDR3 reads CASSPPATAGETQYF. DNA for the CDR3: TGTGCCAGCTCACCACCCGCGACAGCGGGAGAGACCCAGTACTTC.

This chain links TRBV5-1 with TRBJ2-3; TRBD2 might be the D (5 bases). The V end was cut by 0 bases, the J end by 3 bases, with 8 bases between. The CDR3 runs to 14 residues. Germline V lookup: CDR1 SGHRS, CDR2 YFSETQ. DNA of the CDR3: TGCGCCAGCAGCTTGGGTAAGCGGACAGATACGCAGTATTTT. Protein: CASSLGKRTDTQYF.

The CDR3 sequence: CASSPKGGATYGANVLTF. CDR3 nucleotides: TGCGCCAGCAGCCCTAAAGGGGGTGCTACCTATGGGGCCAACGTCCTGACTTTC. J is TRBJ2-6 and V is TRBV5-1, with a weak D call TRBD1 (6 bases). CDR1 SGHRS and CDR2 YFSETQ come from the germline V gene. V shed 4 bases and J shed 3 bases, with 20 bases lying between them. The CDR3 extends over 18 amino acids.

This chain uses TRBV7-2 with TRBJ1-2; D is unclear. Germline CDR1 and CDR2: SGHTA and FQGNSA. Trimming took 3 bases from V and 7 from J, leaving 15 bases between them. The CDR3 extends over 14 amino acids. CDR3 in amino acids: CASSLPGRAGGYTF. The CDR3 nucleotides are TGTGCCAGCAGCTTGCCCGGGAGGGCGGGTGGCTACACCTTC.

This clone was seen more than once but under ten times. The chain recombines TRBV12-3 or TRBV12-4 with TRBJ1-2; D call uncertain. Trimming left V 0 bases short and J 4 bases short, with 6 bases between. The CDR3 length is 13 residues. As DNA, the CDR3 is TGTGCCAGCAGTTTAGCCGGTTCCTATGGCTACACCTTC. It is translated as CASSLAGSYGYTF.

The rearrangement joins TRBV27 to TRBJ2-2; 7 bases map to TRBD1. With 1 base clipped from V and 1 base from J, the junction kept 3 bases outside the gene matches. The CDR3 has 16 amino acids. The germline gives CDR1 MNHEY, CDR2 SMNVEV (reference sequence). The CDR3 nucleotides are TGTGCCAGCAGTTTATTAGGGACAGAGAACACCGGGGAGCTGTTTTTT. This codes for CASSLLGTENTGELFF.

The genes are TRBV6-5 and TRBJ2-3, with 7 bases lining up with TRBD1. CDR3 size: 15 residues. V trimming: 5 bases; J trimming: 4 bases; junction bases outside the gene matches: 9. In germline, CDR1 is MNHEY, CDR2 SVGAGI. The CDR3 sequence is CASSLRQGRADTQYF. CDR3 bases: TGTGCCAGCAGTCTAAGACAGGGAAGGGCAGATACGCAGTATTTT.

This clone was seen a single time. V gene TRBV18 combines with J gene TRBJ1-5; a possible D gene is TRBD1 (6 bases). This CDR3 has 15 amino acids. Looked up from germline, CDR1 is KGHSH and CDR2 is LQKENI. Trimming removed 3 bases from V and 5 bases from J, with 14 bases in between. CDR3 coding DNA: TGTGCCAGCTCACCGATGGATTCAGGGGATCAGCCCCAGCATTTT. Its protein product is CASSPMDSGDQPQHF. The whole variable domain, remainder taken from reference TRBV18 and TRBJ1-5, is NAGVMQNPRHLVRRRGQEARLRCSPMKGHSHVYWYRQLPEEGLKFMVYLQKENIIDESGMPKERFSAEFPKEGPSILRIQQVVRGDSAAYFCASSPMDSGDQPQHFGDGTRLSIL.

The CDR3 DNA reads TGTGCCAGCAGCTCGTCGACAGCCCCTAACTATGGCTACACCTTC. Protein: CASSSSTAPNYGYTF. The chain recombines TRBV7-9 with TRBJ1-2; D perhaps matches TRBD1 (5 bases). Between the trimmed V and J ends, which lost 4 bases and 0 bases, there was a span of 12 bases. The CDR3 is 15 residues long. Germline V gene lookup returns CDR1 SEHNR and CDR2 FQNEAQ (reference sequence).

This rearrangement joins TRBV27 to TRBJ2-3; weak D call: TRBD2 (5 bases). This CDR3 region has 16 residues. Per the germline V gene, CDR1 is MNHEY and CDR2 is SMNVEV (reference sequence). The V end lost 5 bases, the J end lost 4 bases, and 19 bases lay between the germline ends. The CDR3 region has the DNA TGTGCCAGCAGTCCTACTAGTCTTGAGGGCGCAGATACGCAGTATTTT. It codes for CASSPTSLEGADTQYF.

The chain joins TRBV7-9 to TRBJ1-6; D is perhaps TRBD1 (5 bases). Germline V lookup: CDR1 SEHNR, CDR2 FQNEAQ (reference sequence). The CDR3 is 14 amino acids. Between the trimmed V and J ends, which lost 3 bases and 8 bases, there was a span of 11 bases. The CDR3 DNA reads as TGTGCCAGCAGCTTGTCAGGGAACCATTCACCCCTCCACTTT. As protein: CASSLSGNHSPLHF.

This chain joins TRBV14 and TRBJ1-2; D is perhaps TRBD1 (6 bases). The germline V and J ends were trimmed by 4 bases and 2 bases, with 11 bases remaining between them. The CDR3 has 14 residues. Germline V gene lookup returns CDR1 SGHDN and CDR2 FVKESK. CDR3 DNA sequence: TGTGCCAGCAGCCCTTTCACAGGGAACTATGGCTACACCTTC. Amino acids: CASSPFTGNYGYTF.

This clone showed up just a few times. The J gene is TRBJ1-4, the V gene TRBV6-5; tentative D call: TRBD1 (6 bases). Trimming left V 2 bases short and J 6 bases short, with 10 bases between. Germline V gene data show CDR1 as MNHEY and CDR2 as SVGAGI. CDR3 length: 14 residues. The DNA of the CDR3 is TGTGCCAGCAGTTACCAGGGGCCCGATGAAAAACTGTTTTTT. Residues: CASSYQGPDEKLFF.

This clone was counted a single time. The genes are TRBV9 and TRBJ1-1, with D uncertain. Germline V gives CDR1 SGDLS, CDR2 YYNGEE. The CDR3 has 13 amino acids. Trimming took off 2 bases at V and 4 bases at J, with 9 bases between the two ends. CDR3: CASSVGPRTEAFF. DNA of the CDR3: TGTGCCAGCAGCGTTGGCCCCCGCACTGAAGCTTTCTTT.

The chain combines TRBV18 with TRBJ2-7, with TRBD1 matching over 8 bases. This CDR3 contains 15 residues. Trimming cost V 3 bases and J 1 base; bases outside gene matches: 5. Germline-derived CDR1 and CDR2 are KGHSH and LQKENI. CDR3 sequence (DNA): TGTGCCAGCTCACCGGACAGGGCACCTTCCTACGAGCAGTACGTC. This codes for CASSPDRAPSYEQYV.